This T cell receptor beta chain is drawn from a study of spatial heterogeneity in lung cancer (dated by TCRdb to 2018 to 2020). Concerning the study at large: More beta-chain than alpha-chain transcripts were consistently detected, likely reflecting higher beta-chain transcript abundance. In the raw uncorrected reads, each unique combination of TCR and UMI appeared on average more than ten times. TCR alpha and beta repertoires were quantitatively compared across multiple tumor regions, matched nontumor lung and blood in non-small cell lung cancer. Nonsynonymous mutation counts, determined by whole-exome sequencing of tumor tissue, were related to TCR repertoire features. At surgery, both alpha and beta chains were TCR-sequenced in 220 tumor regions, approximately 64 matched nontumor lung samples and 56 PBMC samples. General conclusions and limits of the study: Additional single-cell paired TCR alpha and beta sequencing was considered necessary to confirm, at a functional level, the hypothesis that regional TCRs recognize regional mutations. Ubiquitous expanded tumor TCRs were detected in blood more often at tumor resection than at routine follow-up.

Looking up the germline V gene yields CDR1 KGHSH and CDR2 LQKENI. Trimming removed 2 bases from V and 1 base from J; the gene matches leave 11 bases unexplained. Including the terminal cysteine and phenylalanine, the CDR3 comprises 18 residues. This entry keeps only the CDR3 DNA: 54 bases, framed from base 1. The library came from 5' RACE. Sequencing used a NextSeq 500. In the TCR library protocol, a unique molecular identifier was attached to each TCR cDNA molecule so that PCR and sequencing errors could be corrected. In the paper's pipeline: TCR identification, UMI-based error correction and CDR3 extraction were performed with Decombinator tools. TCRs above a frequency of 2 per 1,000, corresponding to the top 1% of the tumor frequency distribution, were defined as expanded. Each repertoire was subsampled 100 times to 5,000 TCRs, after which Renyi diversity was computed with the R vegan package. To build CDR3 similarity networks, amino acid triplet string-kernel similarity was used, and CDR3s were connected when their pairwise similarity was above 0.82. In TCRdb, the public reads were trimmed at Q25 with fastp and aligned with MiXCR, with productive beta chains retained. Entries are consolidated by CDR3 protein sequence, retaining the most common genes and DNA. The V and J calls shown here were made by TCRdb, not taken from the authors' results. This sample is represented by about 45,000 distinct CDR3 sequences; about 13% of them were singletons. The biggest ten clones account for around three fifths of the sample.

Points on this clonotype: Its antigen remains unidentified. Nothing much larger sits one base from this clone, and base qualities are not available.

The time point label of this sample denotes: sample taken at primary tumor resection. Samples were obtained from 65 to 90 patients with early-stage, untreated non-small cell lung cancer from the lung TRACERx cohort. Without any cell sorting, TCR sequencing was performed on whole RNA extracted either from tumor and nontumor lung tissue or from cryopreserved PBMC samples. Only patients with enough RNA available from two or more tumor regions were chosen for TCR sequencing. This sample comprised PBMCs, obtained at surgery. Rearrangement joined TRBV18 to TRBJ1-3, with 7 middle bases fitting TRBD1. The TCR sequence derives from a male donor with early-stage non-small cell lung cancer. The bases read TGTGCCAGCTCACCATTAACCGGGACAGCCGATTCTGGAAACACCATATATTTT. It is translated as CASSPLTGTADSGNTIYF. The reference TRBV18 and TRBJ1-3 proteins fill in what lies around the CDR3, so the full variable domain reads NAGVMQNPRHLVRRRGQEARLRCSPMKGHSHVYWYRQLPEEGLKFMVYLQKENIIDESGMPKERFSAEFPKEGPSILRIQQVVRGDSAAYFCASSPLTGTADSGNTIYFGEGSWLTVV.